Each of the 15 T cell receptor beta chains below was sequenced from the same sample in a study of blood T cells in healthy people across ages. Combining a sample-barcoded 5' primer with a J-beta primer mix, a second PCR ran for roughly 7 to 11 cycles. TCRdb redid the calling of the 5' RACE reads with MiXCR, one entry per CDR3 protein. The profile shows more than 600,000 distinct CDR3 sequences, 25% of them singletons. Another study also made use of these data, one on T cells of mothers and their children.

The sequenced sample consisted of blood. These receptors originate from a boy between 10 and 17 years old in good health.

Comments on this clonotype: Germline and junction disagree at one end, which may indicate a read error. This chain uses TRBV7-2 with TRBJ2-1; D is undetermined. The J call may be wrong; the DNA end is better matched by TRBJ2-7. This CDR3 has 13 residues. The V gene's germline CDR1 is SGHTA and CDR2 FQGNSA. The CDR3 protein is CASSDGGLVEQYF. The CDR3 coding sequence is TGCGCCAGCAGCGACGGCGGTCTGGTCGAGCAGTACTTC.

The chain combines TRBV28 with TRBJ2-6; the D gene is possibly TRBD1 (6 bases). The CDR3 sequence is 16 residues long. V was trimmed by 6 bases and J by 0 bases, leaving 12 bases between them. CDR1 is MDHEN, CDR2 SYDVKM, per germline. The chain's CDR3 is CASSTTGSSGANVLTF. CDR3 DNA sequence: TGTGCCAGCAGCACAACAGGGAGCTCTGGGGCCAACGTCCTGACTTTC.

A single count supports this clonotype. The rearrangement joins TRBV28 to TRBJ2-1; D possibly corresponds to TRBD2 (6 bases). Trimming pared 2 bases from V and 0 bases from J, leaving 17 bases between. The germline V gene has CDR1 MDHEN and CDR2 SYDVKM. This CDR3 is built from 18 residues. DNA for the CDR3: TGTGCCAGCAGTTTACCCTCGGACTATTCGAGCTCCTACAATGAGCAGTTCTTC. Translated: CASSLPSDYSSSYNEQFF.

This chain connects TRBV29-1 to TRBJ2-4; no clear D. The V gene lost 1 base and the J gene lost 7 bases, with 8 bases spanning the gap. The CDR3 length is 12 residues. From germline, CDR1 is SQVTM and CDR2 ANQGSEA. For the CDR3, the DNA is TGCAGCGTTGAAGGGACCTCGAACATTCAGTACTTC. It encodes CSVEGTSNIQYF.

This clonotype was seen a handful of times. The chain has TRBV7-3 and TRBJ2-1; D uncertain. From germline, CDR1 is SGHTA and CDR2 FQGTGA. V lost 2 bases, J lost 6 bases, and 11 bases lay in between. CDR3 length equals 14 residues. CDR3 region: CASSLGQEVNEQFF. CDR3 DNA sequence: TGTGCCAGCAGCTTAGGTCAGGAAGTCAATGAGCAGTTCTTC. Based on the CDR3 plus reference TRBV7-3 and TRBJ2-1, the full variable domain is GAGVSQTPSNKVTEKGKYVELRCDPISGHTALYWYRQSLGQGPEFLIYFQGTGAADDSGLPNDRFFAVRPEGSVSTLKIQRTERGDSAVYLCASSLGQEVNEQFFGPGTRLTVL.

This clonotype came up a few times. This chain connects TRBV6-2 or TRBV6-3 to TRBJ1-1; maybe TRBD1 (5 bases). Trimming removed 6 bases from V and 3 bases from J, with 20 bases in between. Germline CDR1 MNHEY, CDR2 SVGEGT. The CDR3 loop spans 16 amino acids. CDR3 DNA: TGTGCCAGCAGCCAACCCCATTACAGGACTTACACTGAAGCTTTCTTT. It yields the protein CASSQPHYRTYTEAFF.

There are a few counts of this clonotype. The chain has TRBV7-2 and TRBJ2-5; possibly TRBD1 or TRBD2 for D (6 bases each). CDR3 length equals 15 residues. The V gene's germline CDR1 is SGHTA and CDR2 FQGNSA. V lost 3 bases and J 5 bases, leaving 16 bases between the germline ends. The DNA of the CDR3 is TGTGCCAGCAGCTTGGGGGGTGGGGGCCGGGAGACCCAGTACTTC. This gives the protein CASSLGGGGRETQYF.

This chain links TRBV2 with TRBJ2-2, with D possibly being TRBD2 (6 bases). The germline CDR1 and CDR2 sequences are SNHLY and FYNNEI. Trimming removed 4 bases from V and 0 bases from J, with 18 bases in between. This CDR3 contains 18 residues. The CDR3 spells CASSGQRAPQPNTGELFF. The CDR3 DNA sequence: TGTGCCAGCAGTGGCCAGCGGGCCCCGCAACCGAACACCGGGGAGCTGTTTTTT.

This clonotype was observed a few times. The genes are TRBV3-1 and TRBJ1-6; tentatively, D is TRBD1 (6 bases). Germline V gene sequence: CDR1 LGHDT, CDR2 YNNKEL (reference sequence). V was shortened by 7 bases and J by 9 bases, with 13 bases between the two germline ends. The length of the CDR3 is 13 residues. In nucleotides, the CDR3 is TGTGCCAGCAAACAGGGTGATAGTTCACCCCTCCACTTT. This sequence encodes CASKQGDSSPLHF.

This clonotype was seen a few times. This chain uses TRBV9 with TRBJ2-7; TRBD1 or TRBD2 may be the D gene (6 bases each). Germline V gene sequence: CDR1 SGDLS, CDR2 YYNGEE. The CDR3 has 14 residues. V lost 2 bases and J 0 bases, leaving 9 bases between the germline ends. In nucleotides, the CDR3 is TGTGCCAGCAGCGTCGGGGGCCGCTCCTACGAGCAGTACTTC. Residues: CASSVGGRSYEQYF.

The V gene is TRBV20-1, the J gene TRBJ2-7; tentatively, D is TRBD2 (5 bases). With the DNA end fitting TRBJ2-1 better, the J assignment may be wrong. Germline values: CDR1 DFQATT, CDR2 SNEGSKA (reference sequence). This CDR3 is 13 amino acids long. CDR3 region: CSANLGGSNEQFF. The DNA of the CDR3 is TGCAGTGCTAACTTAGGAGGAAGCAATGAGCAGTTCTTC.

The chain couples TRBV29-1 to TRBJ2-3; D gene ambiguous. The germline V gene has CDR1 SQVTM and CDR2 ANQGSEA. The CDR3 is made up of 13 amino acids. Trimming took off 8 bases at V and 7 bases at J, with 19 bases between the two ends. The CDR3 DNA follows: TGCAGCATGACGTACTTAGGCCGCTATACGCAGTATTTT. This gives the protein CSMTYLGRYTQYF.

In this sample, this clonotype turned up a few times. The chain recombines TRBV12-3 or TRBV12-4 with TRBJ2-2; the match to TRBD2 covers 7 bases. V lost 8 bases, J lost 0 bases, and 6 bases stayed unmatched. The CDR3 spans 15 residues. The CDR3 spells CASLWGGPNTGELFF. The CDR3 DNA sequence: TGTGCCAGCCTATGGGGGGGTCCGAACACCGGGGAGCTGTTTTTT.

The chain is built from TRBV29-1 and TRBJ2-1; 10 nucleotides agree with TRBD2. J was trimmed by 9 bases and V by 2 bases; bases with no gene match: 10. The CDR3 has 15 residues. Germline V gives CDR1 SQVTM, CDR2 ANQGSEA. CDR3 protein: CSVERPSGSRSEQFF. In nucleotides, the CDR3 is TGCAGCGTTGAAAGGCCTAGCGGGAGTCGAAGTGAGCAGTTCTTC.

The CDR3 protein is CASSFNSAYGYTF. The CDR3 region has the DNA TGTGCCAGCAGCTTCAATTCAGCCTATGGCTACACCTTC. J is TRBJ1-2 and V is TRBV11-1, with D unresolved. This CDR3 has 13 residues. Germline CDR1 SGHAT, CDR2 FQDESV (reference sequence). V lost 3 bases and J 4 bases, leaving 9 bases between the germline ends.